The 6 T cell receptor beta chains below were found in one sample sequenced in a study of CD8 T cells in Susac syndrome. With random hexamers, reverse transcription was performed on about 0.45 to 1 ug of RNA. TCRdb itself ran the immunoSEQ multiplex PCR reads through MiXCR, one entry per CDR3 protein. The sample yields 120,000 or so distinct CDR3 sequences, approximately 94% seen once. Sample: CD4+ T cells from PBMCs. The receptors originated from a human donor with multiple sclerosis.

The chain links TRBV24-1 to TRBJ2-5; the D is unclear. Looked up from germline, CDR1 is KGHDR and CDR2 is SFDVKD. The V and J ends lost 3 bases and 1 base respectively, with 11 bases between them. The CDR3 totals 15 residues. This CDR3 reads CATSDPGPPQETQYF. The CDR3 nucleotides are TGTGCCACCAGTGATCCCGGGCCACCCCAAGAGACCCAGTACTTC.

The J gene is TRBJ2-5, the V gene TRBV30; no clear D gene. With 2 bases removed from V and 1 base from J, the gap between germline ends came to 8 bases. The CDR3 runs 13 residues. Germline V lookup: CDR1 GTSNPN, CDR2 SVGIG (reference sequence). The CDR3 region is CAWSMAFQETQYF. In DNA form, the CDR3 reads TGTGCCTGGAGTATGGCTTTCCAAGAGACCCAGTACTTC. The full variable domain, its missing parts supplied by reference TRBV30 and TRBJ2-5, is SQTIHQWPATLVQPVGSPLSLECTVEGTSNPNLYWYRQAAGRGLQLLFYSVGIGQISSEVPQNLSASRPQDRQFILSSKKLLLSDSGFYLCAWSMAFQETQYFGPGTRLLVL.

This clonotype appeared once. The CDR3 reads CSASSSAGDTEAFF. CDR3 DNA sequence: TGCAGTGCTAGTTCCTCAGCGGGGGACACTGAAGCTTTCTTT. V is TRBV20-1 and J is TRBJ1-1; possibly TRBD1 for D (5 bases). The CDR3 runs to 14 residues. Germline lookup yields CDR1 DFQATT and CDR2 SNEGSKA (reference sequence). V was shortened by 3 bases and J by 3 bases, with 14 bases between the two germline ends.

Here the CDR3 reads CASRGGRLGNTIYF. The CDR3 DNA follows: TGTGCCAGCAGGGGGGGAAGACTTGGAAACACCATATATTTT. J is TRBJ1-3 and V is TRBV6-5, with D perhaps TRBD1 (5 bases). Germline V gene sequence: CDR1 MNHEY, CDR2 SVGAGI. This CDR3 has 14 residues. V lost 6 bases, J lost 3 bases, and 12 bases lay in between.

V usage is TRBV5-1 and J usage is TRBJ2-6; D is unresolved. V was clipped by 1 base and J by 0 bases, with 11 bases between them. The germline V gene encodes CDR1 SGHRS and CDR2 YFSETQ. The CDR3 is 17 amino acids. CDR3 protein: CASSLRAGDSGANVLTF. The CDR3 region has the DNA TGCGCCAGCAGCTTGCGGGCTGGGGACTCTGGGGCCAACGTCCTGACTTTC.

The V and J genes are TRBV6-5 and TRBJ1-1; maybe TRBD1 (5 bases). CDR1 is MNHEY and CDR2 is SVGAGI in the germline V gene. There are 14 residues in the CDR3. The germline V and J ends were trimmed by 5 bases and 4 bases, with 14 bases remaining between them. This chain's CDR3 is CASSRPGASTEAFF. The CDR3 DNA sequence: TGTGCCAGCAGTCGACCCGGGGCCAGCACTGAAGCTTTCTTT.